The TCR beta chain described here comes from a study of blood T cell repertoires in COVID-19. About the study: Italy, Spain and the United States were the sources of the convalescent and acute COVID-19 samples.

In the study's own analysis: Amplification with reference gene primers provided the estimates of nucleated cell counts. This table comes from immunoSEQ multiplex PCR, and its TCRdb copy is limited to in-frame clones, with some not included. Clone size and the V and J calls come from that table; the DNA yielded D and trimming. The sample yields some 11,000 clones, around nine tenths seen once. The receptor comes from a human donor in a cohort sampled during active COVID-19. The material sequenced was peripheral blood.

The CDR3 region is CASSGQGNSPLHF. CDR3 nucleotide sequence: TGTGCCAGCAGTGGGCAGGGAAATTCACCCCTCCACTTT. The V gene is TRBV2, the J gene TRBJ1-6, with D perhaps matching TRBD1 (5 bases). CDR1 SNHLY and CDR2 FYNNEI come from the germline V gene. The CDR3 has 13 amino acids. V gave up 4 bases and J gave up 7 bases, with 8 bases separating them.